The T cell receptor beta chain under discussion was sequenced for a study of blood T cells in healthy people across ages. The second PCR ran roughly 7 to 12 cycles with a sample-barcoded 5' primer and J-beta primers. TCRdb redid the calling of the 5' RACE reads with MiXCR, one entry per CDR3 protein. Of hundreds of thousands of distinct CDR3 sequences listed, around 52% are singletons. V lost 4 bases, J lost 3 bases, and 10 bases stayed unmatched. This CDR3 region has 19 residues. Germline CDR1 reads SGHRS; CDR2 reads YFSETQ. This clonotype showed up many times. V is TRBV5-1 and J is TRBJ2-6; 13 nucleotides align to TRBD2. The sample was blood. The TCR was taken from a woman aged 80 or over in good health. The CDR3, as DNA: TGCGCCAGCAGCCCGGGACTAGCGGGAACTTTAAGTGGGGCCAACGTCCTGACTTTC. It specifies CASSPGLAGTLSGANVLTF.